This entry describes one T cell receptor beta chain. The data belong to a study of T cell changes during pregnancy in multiple sclerosis. CDR1 and CDR2 from the germline V gene are MNHEY and SMNVEV (reference sequence). Trimming removed 8 bases from V and 0 bases from J, with 14 bases in between. This CDR3 contains 16 residues. Assay used: immunoSEQ multiplex PCR; TCRdb lists only in-frame clones, some missing. The sample yields fewer than 80,000 clones, over 75% seen once. The rearrangement links TRBV27 to TRBJ1-6; D unresolved. The clonotype was recovered from a female donor in good health, enrolled as a control in a pregnancy study. The input for sequencing was CD4+ T cells from peripheral blood mononuclear cells, taken in the third trimester of pregnancy. The CDR3 bases are TGTGCCAGCCGGATAACACTAAGCTCCTATAATTCACCCCTCCACTTT. It yields the protein CASRITLSSYNSPLHF.